This T cell receptor (beta chain) is from a study of blood T cells in healthy people across ages. This clonotype was observed many times. The ends were cut back, 0 bases at V and 2 bases at J, with 11 bases in the middle. The CDR3 runs 14 residues. From germline, CDR1 is DFQATT and CDR2 SNEGSKA (reference sequence). The use of a sample-barcoded 5' primer and a J-beta primer mix characterized a second PCR of roughly 6 to 11 cycles. Using its own MiXCR run on the 5' RACE reads, TCRdb lists one record per CDR3 protein. This table holds about 680,000 distinct CDR3 sequences, around 49% found once. The authors drew around 11 milliliters of peripheral blood from each donor.

The V call is TRBV20-1, the J call TRBJ2-7; the D is unclear. The material sequenced was blood. This clonotype was sampled from a woman aged 55-70 years in good health. The CDR3 DNA reads as TGCAGTGCTAGAGATCGGAGACTCGCCTACGAGCAGTACTTC. This gives the protein CSARDRRLAYEQYF.